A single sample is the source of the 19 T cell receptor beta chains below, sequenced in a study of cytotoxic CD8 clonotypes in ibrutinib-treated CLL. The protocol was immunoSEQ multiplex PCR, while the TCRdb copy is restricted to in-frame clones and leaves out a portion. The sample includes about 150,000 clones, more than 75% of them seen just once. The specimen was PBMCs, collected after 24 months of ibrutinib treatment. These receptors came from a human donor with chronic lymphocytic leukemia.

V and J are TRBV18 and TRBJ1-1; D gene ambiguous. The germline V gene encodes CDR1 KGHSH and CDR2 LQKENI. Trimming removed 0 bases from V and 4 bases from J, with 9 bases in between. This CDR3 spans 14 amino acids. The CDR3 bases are TGTGCCAGCTCACCACCGTCGGGTGGCACTGAAGCTTTCTTT. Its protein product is CASSPPSGGTEAFF. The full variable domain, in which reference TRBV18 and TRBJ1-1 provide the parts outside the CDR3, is NAGVMQNPRHLVRRRGQEARLRCSPMKGHSHVYWYRQLPEEGLKFMVYLQKENIIDESGMPKERFSAEFPKEGPSILRIQQVVRGDSAAYFCASSPPSGGTEAFFGQGTRLTVV.

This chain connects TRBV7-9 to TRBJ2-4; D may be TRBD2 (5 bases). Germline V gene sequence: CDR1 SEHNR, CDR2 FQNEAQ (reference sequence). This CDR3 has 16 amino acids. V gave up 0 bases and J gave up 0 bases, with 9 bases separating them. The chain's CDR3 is CASSLASSPAKNIQYF. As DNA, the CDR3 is TGTGCCAGCAGCTTAGCCTCTAGCCCAGCCAAAAACATTCAGTACTTC.

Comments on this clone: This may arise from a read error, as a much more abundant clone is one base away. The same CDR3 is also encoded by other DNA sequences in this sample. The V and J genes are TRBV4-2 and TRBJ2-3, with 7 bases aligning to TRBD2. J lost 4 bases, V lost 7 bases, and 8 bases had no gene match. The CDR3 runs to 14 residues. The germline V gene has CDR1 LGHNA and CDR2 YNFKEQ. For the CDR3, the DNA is TGTGCCAGCACCTGGGGGGGGAGGGCAGATACGCAGTATTTT. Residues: CASTWGGRADTQYF.

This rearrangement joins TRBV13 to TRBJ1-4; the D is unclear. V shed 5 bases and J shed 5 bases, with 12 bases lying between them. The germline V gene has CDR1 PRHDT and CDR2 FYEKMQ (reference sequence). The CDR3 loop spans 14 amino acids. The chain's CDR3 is CASSPKGLNEKLFF. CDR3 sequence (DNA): TGTGCCAGCAGCCCCAAGGGCCTAAATGAAAAACTGTTTTTT.

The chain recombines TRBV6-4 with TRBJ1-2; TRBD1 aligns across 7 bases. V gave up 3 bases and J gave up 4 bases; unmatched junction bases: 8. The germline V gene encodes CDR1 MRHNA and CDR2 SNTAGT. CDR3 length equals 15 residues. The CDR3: CASSEQGGGFYGYTF. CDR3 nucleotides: TGTGCCAGCAGTGAGCAGGGGGGCGGCTTCTATGGCTACACCTTC.

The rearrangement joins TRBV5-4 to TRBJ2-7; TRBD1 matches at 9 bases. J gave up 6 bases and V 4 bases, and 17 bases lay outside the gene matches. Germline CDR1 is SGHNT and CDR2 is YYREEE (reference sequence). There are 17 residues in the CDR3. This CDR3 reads CASSLDGGQGRDGEQYF. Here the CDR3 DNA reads TGTGCCAGCAGCCTCGACGGGGGACAGGGAAGGGACGGCGAGCAGTACTTC. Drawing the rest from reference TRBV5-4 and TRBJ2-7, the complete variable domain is ETGVTQSPTHLIKTRGQQVTLRCSSQSGHNTVSWYQQALGQGPQFIFQYYREEENGRGNFPPRFSGLQFPNYSSELNVNALELDDSALYLCASSLDGGQGRDGEQYFGPGTRLTVT.

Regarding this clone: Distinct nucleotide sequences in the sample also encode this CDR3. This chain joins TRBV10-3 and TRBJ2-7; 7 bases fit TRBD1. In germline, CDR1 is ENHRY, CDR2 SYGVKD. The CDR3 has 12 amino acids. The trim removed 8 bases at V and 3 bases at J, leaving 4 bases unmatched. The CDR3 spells CAISRDSYEQYF. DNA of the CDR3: TGTGCCATCTCCCGGGACAGCTACGAGCAGTACTTC.

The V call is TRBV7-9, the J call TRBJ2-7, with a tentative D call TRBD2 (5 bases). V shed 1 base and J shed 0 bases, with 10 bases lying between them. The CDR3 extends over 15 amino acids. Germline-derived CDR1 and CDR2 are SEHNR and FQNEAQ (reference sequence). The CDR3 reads CASSLGPGISYEQYF. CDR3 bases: TGTGCCAGCAGCTTAGGTCCGGGGATCTCCTACGAGCAGTACTTC.

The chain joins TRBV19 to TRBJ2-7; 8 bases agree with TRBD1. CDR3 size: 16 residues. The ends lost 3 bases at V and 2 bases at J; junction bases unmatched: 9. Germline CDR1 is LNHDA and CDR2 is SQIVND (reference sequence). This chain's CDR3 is CASSMSRGTGTYEQYF. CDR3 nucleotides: TGTGCCAGTAGTATGTCGAGGGGGACAGGTACCTACGAGCAGTACTTC. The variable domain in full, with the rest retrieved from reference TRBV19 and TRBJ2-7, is DGGITQSPKYLFRKEGQNVTLSCEQNLNHDAMYWYRQDPGQGLRLIYYSQIVNDFQKGDIAEGYSVSREKKESFPLTVTSAQKNPTAFYLCASSMSRGTGTYEQYFGPGTRLTVT.

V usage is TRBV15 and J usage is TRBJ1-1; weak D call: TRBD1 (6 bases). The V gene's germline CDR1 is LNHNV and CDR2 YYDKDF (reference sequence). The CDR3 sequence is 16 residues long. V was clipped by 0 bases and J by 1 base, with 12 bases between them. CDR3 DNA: TGTGCCACCAGCAGAGATTTAGGGACAACGAACACTGAAGCTTTCTTT. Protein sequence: CATSRDLGTTNTEAFF.

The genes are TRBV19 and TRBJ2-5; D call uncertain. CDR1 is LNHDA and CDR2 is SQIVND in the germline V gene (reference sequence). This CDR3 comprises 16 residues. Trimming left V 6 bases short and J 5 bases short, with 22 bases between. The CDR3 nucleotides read TGTGCCAGTAGCCCCCCCCTAGTCGCAGCCGGCGAGACCCAGTACTTC. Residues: CASSPPLVAAGETQYF.

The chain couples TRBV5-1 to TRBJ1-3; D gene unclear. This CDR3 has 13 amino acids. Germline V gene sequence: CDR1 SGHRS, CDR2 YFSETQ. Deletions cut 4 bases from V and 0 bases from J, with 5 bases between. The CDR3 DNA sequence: TGCGCCAGCAGCCCGAACTCTGGAAACACCATATATTTT. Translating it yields CASSPNSGNTIYF. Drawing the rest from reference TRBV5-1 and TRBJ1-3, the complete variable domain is KAGVTQTPRYLIKTRGQQVTLSCSPISGHRSVSWYQQTPGQGLQFLFEYFSETQRNKGNFPGRFSGRQFSNSRSEMNVSTLELGDSALYLCASSPNSGNTIYFGEGSWLTVV.

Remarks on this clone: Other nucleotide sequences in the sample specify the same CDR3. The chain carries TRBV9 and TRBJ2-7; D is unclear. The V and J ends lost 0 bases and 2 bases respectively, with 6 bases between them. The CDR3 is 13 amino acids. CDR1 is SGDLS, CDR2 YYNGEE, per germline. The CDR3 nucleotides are TGTGCCAGCAGCGTAGGACCCACCTACGAGCAGTACTTC. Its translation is CASSVGPTYEQYF.

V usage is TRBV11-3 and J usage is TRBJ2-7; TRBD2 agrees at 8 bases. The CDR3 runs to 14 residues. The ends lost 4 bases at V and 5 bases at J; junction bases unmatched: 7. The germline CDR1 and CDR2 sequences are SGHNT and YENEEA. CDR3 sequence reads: CASSYTGRADEQYF. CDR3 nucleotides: TGTGCCAGCAGCTATACCGGGAGGGCCGACGAGCAGTACTTC.

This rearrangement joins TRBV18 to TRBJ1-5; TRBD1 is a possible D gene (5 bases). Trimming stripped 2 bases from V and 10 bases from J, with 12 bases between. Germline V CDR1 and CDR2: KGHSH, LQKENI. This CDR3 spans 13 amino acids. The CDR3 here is CASSPEPGHPQHF. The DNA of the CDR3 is TGTGCCAGCTCACCAGAACCAGGGCATCCCCAGCATTTT.

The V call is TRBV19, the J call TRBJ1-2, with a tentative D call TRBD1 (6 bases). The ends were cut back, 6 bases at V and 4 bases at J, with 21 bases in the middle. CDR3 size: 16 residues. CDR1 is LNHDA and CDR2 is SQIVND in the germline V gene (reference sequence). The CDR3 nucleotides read TGTGCCAGTAGCCGACTCCCAGGGGTTTCCCTCTATGGCTACACCTTC. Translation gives CASSRLPGVSLYGYTF.

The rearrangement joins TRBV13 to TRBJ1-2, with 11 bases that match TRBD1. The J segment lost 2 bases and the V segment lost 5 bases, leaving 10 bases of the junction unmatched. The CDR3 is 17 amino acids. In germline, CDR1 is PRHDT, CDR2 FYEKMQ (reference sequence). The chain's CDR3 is CASSPTGQGALNYGYTF. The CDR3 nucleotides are TGTGCCAGCAGCCCTACCGGACAGGGGGCCTTGAACTATGGCTACACCTTC.

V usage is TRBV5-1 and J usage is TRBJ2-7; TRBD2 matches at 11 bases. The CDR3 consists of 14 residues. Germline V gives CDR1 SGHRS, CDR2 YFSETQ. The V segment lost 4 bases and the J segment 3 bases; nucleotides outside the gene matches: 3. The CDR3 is CASSDGTSGYEQYF. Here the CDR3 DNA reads TGCGCCAGCAGCGACGGGACTAGCGGCTACGAGCAGTACTTC.

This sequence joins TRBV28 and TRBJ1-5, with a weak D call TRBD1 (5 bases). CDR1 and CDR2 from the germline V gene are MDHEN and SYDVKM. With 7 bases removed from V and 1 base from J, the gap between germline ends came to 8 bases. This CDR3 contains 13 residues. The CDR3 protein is CASTDTSNQPQHF. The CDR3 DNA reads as TGTGCCAGCACGGACACGAGCAATCAGCCCCAGCATTTT.